This section outlines one T cell receptor (beta chain) sequence together with its context. Repertoires were generated with immunoSEQ multiplex PCR, while TCRdb's copy carries only in-frame clones and drops some. Of some 130,000 clones in the sample, 75% to 90% were seen once. This sample was included in a study of blood T cell repertoires in COVID-19. Germline CDR1 is MNHEY and CDR2 is SMNVEV (reference sequence). This CDR3 region has 13 residues. V lost 2 bases and J 5 bases, leaving 7 bases between the germline ends. What was sequenced was peripheral blood. The TCR was taken from a human donor in a cohort sampled during active COVID-19. The chain recombines TRBV27 with TRBJ1-5, with D perhaps matching TRBD1 (5 bases). The CDR3 sequence is CASSLIGDQPQHF. The CDR3 DNA is TGTGCCAGCAGTTTAATAGGGGATCAGCCCCAGCATTTT.